This T cell receptor (beta chain) was captured by sequencing in a study of T cell responses to AZD1222 COVID-19 vaccine. Regarding the study as a whole: Close to half of all spike-specific TCRs reportedly target regions of the variants that are unmutated.

Trimming removed 10 bases from V and 4 bases from J, with 19 bases in between. The V gene's germline CDR1 is LNHDA and CDR2 SQIVND (reference sequence). The CDR3 is 15 residues long. As to this clone: What it recognizes is unknown.

TCRdb keeps only in-frame clones here, not all; method: immunoSEQ multiplex PCR. The table shows some 62,000 clones, with roughly three quarters occurring only once. Sequenced here: peripheral blood, sampled on day 0 of AZD1222 vaccination. The V and J genes are TRBV19 and TRBJ2-2; D not resolved. This clonotype originated in an adult in good health. The CDR3 coding sequence is TGTGCCAACCTACCTGGGAAGGTCCGCACCGGGGAGCTGTTTTTT. Amino acid sequence: CANLPGKVRTGELFF.